These 13 T cell receptor beta chains came from one sample sequenced in a study of T-cell reconstitution after alpha-beta-depleted transplantation in children. The library targeted TCRbeta and was prepared with unique molecular identifiers. TCRdb ran MiXCR on the PCR reads and lists one entry per CDR3 protein. The sample lists approximately 80,000 distinct CDR3 sequences, 11% to 15% occurring once. This material consisted of PBMCs, mostly from graft donor cells, taken 180 days after TCRalphabeta/CD19-depleted stem cell transplant. These receptors all come from a male patient aged 2-15 years who had a stem cell transplant for acute lymphoblastic leukemia, so the T cells may come from the graft donor.

This chain joins TRBV7-7 and TRBJ2-1; 8 nucleotides align to TRBD2. From germline, CDR1 is SSHAT and CDR2 FNYEAQ (reference sequence). This CDR3 has 14 residues. DNA for the CDR3: TGTGCTATCCGACGGGAGGGAGGGAACAATGAGCAGTTCTTC. Residues: CAIRREGGNNEQFF.

Only a few counts were recorded for this clonotype. This chain uses TRBV9 with TRBJ2-2; D not resolved. Germline CDR1 is SGDLS and CDR2 is YYNGEE. The CDR3 is 16 residues long. V lost 4 bases and J lost 9, with 22 bases in between. CDR3 DNA: TGTGCCAGCAGCCCGCGGCAGAAAATACTCCACCGGGAGCTGTTTTTT. Its translation: CASSPRQKILHRELFF.

This clonotype occurred many times. The chain is built from TRBV27 and TRBJ2-7; TRBD2 aligns across 7 bases. The CDR3 loop spans 14 amino acids. V was clipped by 9 bases and J by 0 bases; unmatched bases: 8. Germline V gene sequence: CDR1 MNHEY, CDR2 SMNVEV (reference sequence). The CDR3 nucleotides are TGTGCCAGTCTAGGCGGCGGGAGCTCCTACGAGCAGTACTTC. This sequence encodes CASLGGGSSYEQYF.

This clonotype was counted between two and nine times. CDR3 in DNA: TGTGCCATCAGTGCGAGCCAGGGGATATACGAGCAGTACTTC. This sequence encodes CAISASQGIYEQYF. This chain joins TRBV10-3 and TRBJ2-7; TRBD1 is a possible D gene (6 bases). CDR3 length: 14 amino acids. Trimming took off 4 bases at V and 4 bases at J, with 14 bases between the two ends. Germline V lookup: CDR1 ENHRY, CDR2 SYGVKD.

This clonotype appeared a few times. V gene TRBV27 combines with J gene TRBJ2-7; 12 nucleotides line up with TRBD2. CDR1 is MNHEY and CDR2 is SMNVEV in the germline V gene (reference sequence). V shed 5 bases, J shed 7 bases, and the junction held 9 bases outside the gene matches. The CDR3 sequence is 15 residues long. The CDR3 spells CASSPPTSGRREQYF. The CDR3 bases are TGTGCCAGCAGTCCCCCGACTAGCGGGAGAAGGGAGCAGTACTTC.

Comments on this clonotype: Being one base from a much bigger clone, this may be a read error. The missing conserved phenylalanine or tryptophan at the end of this CDR3 makes a read error likely. V is TRBV20-1 and J is TRBJ2-7, with unresolved D. The CDR3 is made up of 12 amino acids. Trimming stripped 2 bases from V and 6 bases from J, with 11 bases between. Germline CDR1 and CDR2: DFQATT and SNEGSKA (reference sequence). DNA of the CDR3: TGCAGTGCTAGACTCCCCATGCGCGAGCAGTACTAC. This encodes CSARLPMREQYY.

This clonotype was detected a few times. The gene calls are TRBV7-3 and TRBJ2-1; D is uncertain. CDR1 is SGHTA, CDR2 FQGTGA, per germline. This CDR3 is 14 amino acids long. V was pared by 0 bases and J by 2 bases, with 5 bases between. CDR3 in amino acids: CASSLTGPYNEQFF. CDR3 DNA: TGTGCCAGCAGCTTAACCGGCCCCTACAATGAGCAGTTCTTC. Based on the CDR3 plus reference TRBV7-3 and TRBJ2-1, the full variable domain is GAGVSQTPSNKVTEKGKYVELRCDPISGHTALYWYRQSLGQGPEFLIYFQGTGAADDSGLPNDRFFAVRPEGSVSTLKIQRTERGDSAVYLCASSLTGPYNEQFFGPGTRLTVL.

This clonotype was picked up a small number of times. The chain recombines TRBV5-6 with TRBJ2-7, with 8 bases aligning to TRBD1. Trimming at V came to 0 bases and at J to 1 base, leaving 9 bases not matched to a gene. CDR1 and CDR2 (germline): SGHDT, YYEEEE. CDR3 size: 17 residues. CDR3 sequence reads: CASSLEGKGQVSYEQYF. The DNA for the CDR3 is TGTGCCAGCAGCTTGGAGGGTAAGGGACAGGTTTCCTACGAGCAGTACTTC.

The table lists this clonotype with many counts. V and J are TRBV5-6 and TRBJ2-1; D is ambiguous. Germline V gives CDR1 SGHDT, CDR2 YYEEEE. V was pared by 1 base and J by 6 bases, with 5 bases between. The CDR3 has 12 amino acids. The CDR3 sequence is CASSLPGNEQFF. CDR3 in DNA: TGTGCCAGCAGCTTGCCCGGCAATGAGCAGTTCTTC.

This clonotype was counted ten times or more. This chain links TRBV29-1 with TRBJ2-5; no firm D call. Trimming pared 4 bases from V and 5 bases from J, leaving 5 bases between. Per the germline V gene, CDR1 is SQVTM and CDR2 is ANQGSEA. The length of the CDR3 is 10 residues. The CDR3 loop reads CSVGRETQYF. The CDR3 nucleotides read TGCAGCGTTGGGCGGGAGACCCAGTACTTC.

The chain has TRBV7-9 and TRBJ2-1, with 8 nucleotides matching TRBD1. Germline values: CDR1 SEHNR, CDR2 FQNEAQ (reference sequence). This CDR3 spans 15 amino acids. V gave up 0 bases and J gave up 9 bases; unmatched junction bases: 7. CDR3 sequence reads: CASSLAEAGQVEQFF. The CDR3 bases are TGTGCCAGCAGCTTAGCGGAGGCGGGACAGGTTGAGCAGTTCTTC. Supplemented by reference TRBV7-9 and TRBJ2-1, the full variable domain reads DTGVSQNPRHKITKRGQNVTFRCDPISEHNRLYWYRQTLGQGPEFLTYFQNEAQLEKSRLLSDRFSAERPKGSFSTLEIQRTEQGDSAMYLCASSLAEAGQVEQFFGPGTRLTVL.

There are a few counts of this clonotype. This sequence joins TRBV7-2 and TRBJ1-5; D is possibly TRBD1 (5 bases). The V and J ends lost 1 base and 0 bases respectively, with 10 bases between them. Germline V lookup: CDR1 SGHTA, CDR2 FQGNSA. The CDR3 has 16 residues. The CDR3 here is CASSLGWGVSNQPQHF. The DNA of the CDR3 is TGTGCCAGCAGCTTAGGGTGGGGGGTTAGCAATCAGCCCCAGCATTTT.

The chain has TRBV7-2 and TRBJ2-4; the D is unclear. The V and J ends lost 3 bases and 1 base respectively, with 13 bases between them. The CDR3 is 16 amino acids. Germline CDR1 reads SGHTA; CDR2 reads FQGNSA. In DNA form, the CDR3 reads TGTGCCAGCAGCTTCAGTTCTAGAACGGCCAAAAACATTCAGTACTTC. Encoded protein: CASSFSSRTAKNIQYF.